In its sample, the clone carrying this T cell receptor beta chain was seen once. Its antigen remains unknown. Only in-frame clones appear in the TCRdb table, and some are missing; sequencing was by immunoSEQ multiplex PCR. This sample has a few hundred thousand clones; roughly 96% occur once, and the top ten carry about 0.34%. The CDR3 contains 16 residues. Germline CDR1 SGHKS, CDR2 YYEKEE (reference sequence). V dropped 0 bases and J dropped 3; count of bases not matched to a gene: 7. The sample is drawn from a study of shared clonotypes between healthy human individuals. Broader study findings: Naive CD4 clonotype sharing across several donors was 4.5% to 6%.

Material: memory CD8+ T cells sorted from blood. The subset is: CD45RO+ cells pooled with CCR7-negative TemRA cells. This clonotype was sampled from a man younger than 45 in good health. The rearrangement links TRBV5-5 to TRBJ1-2; 8 nucleotides agree with TRBD1. CDR3 sequence reads: CASSLGVQGAYYGYTF. The CDR3 DNA sequence: TGTGCCAGCAGCTTGGGCGTCCAGGGGGCTTACTATGGCTACACCTTC. The full variable domain, completed using reference TRBV5-5 and TRBJ1-2, is DAGVTQSPTHLIKTRGQQVTLRCSPISGHKSVSWYQQVLGQGPQFIFQYYEKEERGRGNFPDRFSARQFPNYSSELNVNALLLGDSALYLCASSLGVQGAYYGYTFGSGTRLTVV.